Below are 26 T cell receptor beta chains sequenced from a single sample in a study of CD8+CD57+ T cells in acquired aplastic anemia. TCR beta VDJ and CDR3 profiling used genomic DNA as template. TCRdb used MiXCR to reprocess the reads, holding one entry per CDR3 protein. This table holds over 150,000 distinct CDR3 sequences, roughly two thirds found once. Patients selected for sequencing had displayed CD8+CD57+ cell expansion by flow cytometry. The sample taken for sequencing was sorted CD4+, CD8+, or CD8+CD57+ T cells (not recorded which) from PBMCs. Receptor source: a human donor with aplastic anemia.

V is TRBV29-1 and J is TRBJ1-1; D remains ambiguous. Germline CDR1 and CDR2: SQVTM and ANQGSEA. The V and J ends lost 6 bases and 6 bases respectively, with 11 bases between them. The CDR3 is 11 amino acids. In DNA form, the CDR3 reads TGCAGCGTGCGGAGGACCGCTGAAGCTTTCTTT. Its translation is CSVRRTAEAFF. The variable domain in full, with the rest retrieved from reference TRBV29-1 and TRBJ1-1, is SAVISQKPSRDICQRGTSLTIQCQVDSQVTMMFWYRQQPGQSLTLIATANQGSEATYESGFVIDKFPISRPNLTFSTLTVSNMSPEDSSIYLCSVRRTAEAFFGQGTRLTVV.

Turning to this clonotype: One end of the junction is discordant with germline, which a read error may explain. The chain is built from TRBV7-7 and TRBJ2-1; D is unclear. The germline gives CDR1 SSHAT, CDR2 FNYEAQ (reference sequence). The CDR3 contains 15 residues. The CDR3 DNA follows: TGTGCTAGCAGCTTTCGGTTGAGTAGTCGAAATGAGCAGTTCTTC. It translates to CASSFRLSSRNEQFF.

The chain employs TRBV10-3 and TRBJ1-5; a possible D gene is TRBD1 (5 bases). Trimming removed 3 bases from V and 6 bases from J, with 18 bases in between. Germline V CDR1 and CDR2: ENHRY, SYGVKD. The CDR3 loop spans 16 amino acids. The CDR3 reads CAISDLDQGDGQPQHF. The DNA for the CDR3 is TGTGCCATCAGTGATTTGGATCAGGGTGATGGTCAGCCCCAGCATTTT.

The genes are TRBV7-9 and TRBJ1-1; D gene ambiguous. The CDR3 consists of 13 residues. CDR1 is SEHNR, CDR2 FQNEAQ, per germline (reference sequence). The V gene lost 7 bases and the J gene lost 0 bases, with 9 bases spanning the gap. The DNA of the CDR3 is TGTGCCAGCAAGGATTGGATGAACACTGAAGCTTTCTTT. As protein: CASKDWMNTEAFF.

V is TRBV10-3 and J is TRBJ2-7; 7 bases agree with TRBD1. V trimming: 3 bases; J trimming: 5 bases; junction bases outside the gene matches: 10. Germline V CDR1 and CDR2: ENHRY, SYGVKD. This CDR3 contains 15 residues. The CDR3 protein is CAISERGRGSHEQYF. The CDR3 DNA reads TGTGCCATCAGTGAAAGGGGGCGCGGGTCCCACGAGCAGTACTTC.

The V call is TRBV10-2, the J call TRBJ1-1; possibly TRBD1 for D (5 bases). The CDR3 contains 13 residues. Germline V CDR1 and CDR2: WSHSY, SAAADI. V was trimmed by 8 bases and J by 1 base, leaving 11 bases between them. The CDR3 sequence is CASVRDGNTEAFF. The CDR3, as DNA: TGCGCCAGCGTCCGGGACGGGAACACTGAAGCTTTCTTT.

The V call is TRBV7-2, the J call TRBJ2-5; no definite D call. Trimming left V 8 bases short and J 5 bases short, with 15 bases between. Germline V gives CDR1 SGHTA, CDR2 FQGNSA. The CDR3 consists of 13 residues. CDR3 DNA sequence: TGTGCCAGCTCAAAGGGCCTAAGGGAGACCCAGTACTTC. Translating gives CASSKGLRETQYF.

This chain connects TRBV2 to TRBJ2-2; no reliable D call. The CDR3 loop spans 13 amino acids. The germline V gene encodes CDR1 SNHLY and CDR2 FYNNEI. V shed 4 bases and J shed 5 bases, with 8 bases lying between them. The CDR3 sequence: CASSVSSTGELFF. The CDR3 DNA reads TGTGCCAGCAGTGTTTCCAGTACCGGGGAGCTGTTTTTT.

The table lists this clonotype with many counts. The chain is built from TRBV10-2 and TRBJ2-7; D is perhaps TRBD2 (5 bases). The germline V gene has CDR1 WSHSY and CDR2 SAAADI. This CDR3 region has 15 residues. Trimming took 6 bases from V and 2 from J, leaving 17 bases between them. CDR3 nucleotide sequence: TGCGCCAGCAGCCTCGGACTGTACGACCCCTACGAGCAGTACTTC. Translation gives CASSLGLYDPYEQYF.

The chain carries TRBV14 and TRBJ2-7; D ambiguous. Trimming shortened V by 5 bases and J by 0 bases, and 8 bases separated the two germline ends. CDR3 length: 13 residues. Looked up from germline, CDR1 is SGHDN and CDR2 is FVKESK. The DNA for the CDR3 is TGTGCCAGCAGCTCCTCCCACTCCTACGAGCAGTACTTC. It encodes CASSSSHSYEQYF.

J is TRBJ1-2 and V is TRBV5-1; possible D gene TRBD1, 5 bases. Germline V CDR1 and CDR2: SGHRS, YFSETQ. The CDR3 contains 13 residues. The germline V and J ends were trimmed by 5 bases and 2 bases, with 10 bases remaining between them. The CDR3, as DNA: TGCGCCAGCAGTACGGGGACCAACTATGGCTACACCTTC. Translation: CASSTGTNYGYTF.

The rearrangement joins TRBV5-1 to TRBJ1-1, with TRBD1 identical over 10 bases. The V and J ends lost 8 bases and 6 bases, in that order; junction bases with no gene match: 7. The germline gives CDR1 SGHRS, CDR2 YFSETQ. This CDR3 comprises 13 residues. CDR3 in amino acids: CASGDRGLAEAFF. In DNA, the CDR3 is TGCGCCAGTGGGGACAGGGGTTTAGCTGAAGCTTTCTTT.

The J gene is TRBJ2-1, the V gene TRBV19; 10 bases align to TRBD1. Looked up from germline, CDR1 is LNHDA and CDR2 is SQIVND (reference sequence). The CDR3 sequence is 15 residues long. V lost 8 bases, J lost 2 bases, and 6 bases stayed unmatched. CDR3 region: CASHPGTGAYNEQFF. Here the CDR3 DNA reads TGTGCCAGTCACCCCGGGACAGGGGCCTACAATGAGCAGTTCTTC. The full variable domain, in which reference TRBV19 and TRBJ2-1 provide the parts outside the CDR3, is DGGITQSPKYLFRKEGQNVTLSCEQNLNHDAMYWYRQDPGQGLRLIYYSQIVNDFQKGDIAEGYSVSREKKESFPLTVTSAQKNPTAFYLCASHPGTGAYNEQFFGPGTRLTVL.

The V call is TRBV7-3, the J call TRBJ2-1; D is possibly TRBD1 (7 bases). The V end was cut by 1 base, the J end by 6 bases, with 13 bases between. The CDR3 covers 15 residues. Per the germline V gene, CDR1 is SGHTA and CDR2 is FQGTGA. Here the CDR3 DNA reads TGTGCCAGCAGCTTAAAGGCAGGGGGAGGCAATGAGCAGTTCTTC. Amino acids: CASSLKAGGGNEQFF. The complete variable domain, with remaining parts taken from reference TRBV7-3 and TRBJ2-1, reads GAGVSQTPSNKVTEKGKYVELRCDPISGHTALYWYRQSLGQGPEFLIYFQGTGAADDSGLPNDRFFAVRPEGSVSTLKIQRTERGDSAVYLCASSLKAGGGNEQFFGPGTRLTVL.

The genes are TRBV20-1 and TRBJ2-1; TRBD2 matches at 8 bases. The trim removed 5 bases at V and 6 bases at J, leaving 9 bases unmatched. The germline V gene encodes CDR1 DFQATT and CDR2 SNEGSKA (reference sequence). This CDR3 spans 14 amino acids. CDR3 sequence: CSAGVTSGGNEQFF. The CDR3 DNA follows: TGCAGTGCTGGGGTCACTAGCGGAGGCAATGAGCAGTTCTTC.

This clonotype appeared once. The chain joins TRBV6-5 to TRBJ1-2, with 7 nucleotides matching TRBD1. V lost 5 bases to trimming and J lost 6 bases; unmatched junction nucleotides: 3. This CDR3 has 12 residues. Germline CDR1 and CDR2: MNHEY and SVGAGI. The CDR3 DNA reads TGTGCCAGCAGTACGACAGGGAATGGCTACACCTTC. Translating gives CASSTTGNGYTF.

Details on this clonotype: A read error may produce the germline difference seen at one junction end. The V call is TRBV2, the J call TRBJ2-7; 9 bases agree with TRBD1. The CDR3 runs 12 residues. CDR1 is SNHLY, CDR2 FYNNEI, per germline. CDR3 loop: CTSRDRASEQYF. The CDR3 DNA is TGTACCAGCCGGGACAGGGCTTCCGAGCAGTACTTC.

This clonotype has a handful of counts. The chain is built from TRBV9 and TRBJ2-7; D is perhaps TRBD1 (6 bases). Trimming removed 0 bases at V and 3 bases at J, with 10 bases between. This CDR3 is built from 14 residues. CDR1 is SGDLS, CDR2 YYNGEE, per germline. CDR3 loop: CASSVGTAVYEQYF. The CDR3, as DNA: TGTGCCAGCAGCGTAGGGACAGCCGTCTACGAGCAGTACTTC.

This chain uses TRBV28 with TRBJ1-5; 7 bases match TRBD1. Germline CDR1 MDHEN, CDR2 SYDVKM. The CDR3 extends over 16 amino acids. V lost 5 bases and J lost 4; bases outside the gene matches: 11. CDR3 loop: CASSAEQGQRNQPQHF. CDR3 coding DNA: TGTGCCAGCAGTGCTGAACAGGGACAGAGAAATCAGCCCCAGCATTTT. Supplemented by reference TRBV28 and TRBJ1-5, the full variable domain reads DVKVTQSSRYLVKRTGEKVFLECVQDMDHENMFWYRQDPGLGLRLIYFSYDVKMKEKGDIPEGYSVSREKKERFSLILESASTNQTSMYLCASSAEQGQRNQPQHFGDGTRLSIL.

A word on this clonotype: The CDR3 does not close with the conserved phenylalanine or tryptophan, likely indicating a read error. The DNA is left out, because the CDR3 cannot be placed on it with certainty; the CDR3 is given as TCRdb lists it. This chain joins TRBV7-9 and TRBJ2-7; the table's D gene call, TRBD2, was not cross checked with the DNA. Germline V gene data show CDR1 as SEHNR and CDR2 as FQNEAQ (reference sequence). The CDR3 spans 8 amino acids, including both terminal residues. This CDR3 reads CASSLVAS.

This rearrangement joins TRBV4-2 to TRBJ1-5, with D uncertain. The V end was cut by 0 bases, the J end by 1 base, with 13 bases between. This CDR3 region has 17 residues. Germline CDR1 and CDR2: LGHNA and YNFKEQ. The CDR3: CASSQDIHVDSNQPQHF. The CDR3 DNA is TGTGCCAGCAGCCAAGATATACACGTTGACAGCAATCAGCCCCAGCATTTT.

This chain uses TRBV24-1 with TRBJ2-3, with unresolved D. The CDR3 sequence is 13 residues long. Germline V lookup: CDR1 KGHDR, CDR2 SFDVKD. Trimming removed 4 bases from V and 6 bases from J, with 10 bases in between. CDR3 nucleotide sequence: TGTGCCACCAGTGAGGCTCGAGCGGATACGCAGTATTTT. Translating it yields CATSEARADTQYF.

This clonotype showed up many times. The chain uses TRBV5-6 and TRBJ1-1; TRBD1 is a possible D gene (5 bases). Per the germline V gene, CDR1 is SGHDT and CDR2 is YYEEEE. The CDR3 covers 15 residues. Trimming left V 1 base short and J 1 base short, with 11 bases between. The CDR3 region is CASSLIWGGNTEAFF. Written as DNA, the CDR3 is TGTGCCAGCAGCTTGATTTGGGGCGGGAACACTGAAGCTTTCTTT.

This chain connects TRBV10-2 to TRBJ2-7; D might be TRBD1 or TRBD2, each matching 5 bases. Deletions cut 7 bases from V and 2 bases from J, with 15 bases between. Germline V gives CDR1 WSHSY, CDR2 SAAADI. The CDR3 has 14 residues. CDR3 DNA: TGCGCCAGCACCAAATTAGGGGAGCCCTACGAGCAGTACTTC. It specifies CASTKLGEPYEQYF.

The chain uses TRBV5-1 and TRBJ2-1; TRBD1 or TRBD2 may be the D gene (5 bases each). CDR1 and CDR2 (germline): SGHRS, YFSETQ. Deletions cut 4 bases from V and 5 bases from J, with 13 bases between. The CDR3 consists of 14 residues. The CDR3 spells CASSLRDGDNEQFF. CDR3 nucleotides: TGCGCCAGCAGCCTCCGGGACGGAGACAATGAGCAGTTCTTC.

This sequence joins TRBV24-1 and TRBJ1-1; possibly TRBD1 for D (6 bases). V lost 7 bases to trimming and J lost 1 base, with 15 bases between them. The CDR3 is 15 amino acids. Germline CDR1 is KGHDR and CDR2 is SFDVKD. The DNA of the CDR3 is TGTGCCACCAGAGGGGGGGGCAGCTCGAACACTGAAGCTTTCTTT. Translation: CATRGGGSSNTEAFF.